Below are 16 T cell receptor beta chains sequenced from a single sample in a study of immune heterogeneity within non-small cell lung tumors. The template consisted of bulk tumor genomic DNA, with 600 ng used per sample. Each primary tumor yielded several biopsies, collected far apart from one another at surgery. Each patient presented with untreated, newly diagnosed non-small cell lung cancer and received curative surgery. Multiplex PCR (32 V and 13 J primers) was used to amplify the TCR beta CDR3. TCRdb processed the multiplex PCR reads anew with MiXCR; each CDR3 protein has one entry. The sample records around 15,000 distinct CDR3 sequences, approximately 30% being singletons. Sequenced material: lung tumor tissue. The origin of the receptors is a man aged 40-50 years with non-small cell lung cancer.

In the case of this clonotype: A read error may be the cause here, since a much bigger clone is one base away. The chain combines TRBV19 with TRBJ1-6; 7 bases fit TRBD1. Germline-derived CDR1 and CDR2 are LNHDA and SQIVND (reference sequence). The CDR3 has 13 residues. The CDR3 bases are TGTGCCAGTTCGGGACAGCTTAATTTACCCCTCCACTTT. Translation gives CASSGQLNLPLHF. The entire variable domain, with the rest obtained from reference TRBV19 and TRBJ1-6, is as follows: DGGITQSPKYLFRKEGQNVTLSCEQNLNHDAMYWYRQDPGQGLRLIYYSQIVNDFQKGDIAEGYSVSREKKESFPLTVTSAQKNPTAFYLCASSGQLNLPLHFGNGTRLTVT.

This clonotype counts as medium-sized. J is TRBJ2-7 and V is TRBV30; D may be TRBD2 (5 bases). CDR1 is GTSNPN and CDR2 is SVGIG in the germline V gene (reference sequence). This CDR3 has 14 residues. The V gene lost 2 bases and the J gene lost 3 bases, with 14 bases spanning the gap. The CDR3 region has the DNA TGTGCCTGGAGTCATTGGACTTCGATCTACGAGCAGTACTTC. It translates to CAWSHWTSIYEQYF.

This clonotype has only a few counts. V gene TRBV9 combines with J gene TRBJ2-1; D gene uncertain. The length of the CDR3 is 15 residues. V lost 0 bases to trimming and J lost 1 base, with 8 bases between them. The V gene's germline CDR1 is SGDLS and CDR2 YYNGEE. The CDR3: CASSVGLQSYNEQFF. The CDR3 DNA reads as TGTGCCAGCAGCGTAGGTTTACAGTCCTACAATGAGCAGTTCTTC.

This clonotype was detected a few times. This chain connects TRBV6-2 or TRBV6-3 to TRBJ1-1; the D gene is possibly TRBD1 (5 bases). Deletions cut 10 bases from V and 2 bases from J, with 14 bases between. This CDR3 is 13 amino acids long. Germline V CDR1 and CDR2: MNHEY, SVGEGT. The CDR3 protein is CATTRGRNTEAFF. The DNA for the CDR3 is TGTGCCACAACACGGGGGAGAAACACTGAAGCTTTCTTT.

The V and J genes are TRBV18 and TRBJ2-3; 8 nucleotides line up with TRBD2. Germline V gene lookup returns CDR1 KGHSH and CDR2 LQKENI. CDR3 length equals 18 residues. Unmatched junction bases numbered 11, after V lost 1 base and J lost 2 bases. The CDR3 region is CASSPLRPAGGHTDTQYF. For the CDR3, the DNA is TGTGCCAGCTCACCACTTAGACCGGCGGGAGGCCACACAGATACGCAGTATTTT.

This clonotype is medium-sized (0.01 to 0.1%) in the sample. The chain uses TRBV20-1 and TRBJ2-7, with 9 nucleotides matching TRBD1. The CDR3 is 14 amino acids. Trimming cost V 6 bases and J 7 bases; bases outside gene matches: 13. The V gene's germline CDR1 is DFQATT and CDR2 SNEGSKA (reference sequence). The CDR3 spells CSATVQGAQGEQYF. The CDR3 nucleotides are TGCAGTGCAACCGTACAGGGGGCTCAAGGTGAGCAGTACTTC.

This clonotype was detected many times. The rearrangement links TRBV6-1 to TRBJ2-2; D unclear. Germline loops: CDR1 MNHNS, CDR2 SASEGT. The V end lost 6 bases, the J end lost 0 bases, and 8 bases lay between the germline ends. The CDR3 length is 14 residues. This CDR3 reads CASRRDANTGELFF. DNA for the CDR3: TGTGCCAGCAGGAGAGACGCGAACACCGGGGAGCTGTTTTTT.

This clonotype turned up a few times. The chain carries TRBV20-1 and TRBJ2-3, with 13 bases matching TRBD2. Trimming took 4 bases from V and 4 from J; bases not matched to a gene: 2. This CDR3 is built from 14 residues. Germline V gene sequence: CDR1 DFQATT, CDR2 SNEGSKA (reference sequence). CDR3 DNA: TGCAGTGCTACCGGACTAGCGGGAGCAGATACGCAGTATTTT. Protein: CSATGLAGADTQYF.

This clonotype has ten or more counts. CDR3 residues: CATSGREGLGDEQFF. CDR3 nucleotides: TGTGCCACCAGCGGGCGGGAGGGCCTCGGCGATGAGCAGTTCTTC. The gene calls are TRBV15 and TRBJ2-1; 9 bases map to TRBD2. V lost 5 bases, J lost 8 bases, and 10 bases stayed unmatched. The CDR3 contains 15 residues. Germline assignment: CDR1 LNHNV and CDR2 YYDKDF (reference sequence).

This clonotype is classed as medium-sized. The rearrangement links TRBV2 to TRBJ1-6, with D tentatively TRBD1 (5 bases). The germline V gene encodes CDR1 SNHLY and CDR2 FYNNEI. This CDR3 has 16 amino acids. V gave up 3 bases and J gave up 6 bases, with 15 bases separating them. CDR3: CASSEQGGLGNSPLHF. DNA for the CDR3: TGTGCCAGCAGTGAGCAGGGCGGCCTCGGTAATTCACCCCTCCACTTT.

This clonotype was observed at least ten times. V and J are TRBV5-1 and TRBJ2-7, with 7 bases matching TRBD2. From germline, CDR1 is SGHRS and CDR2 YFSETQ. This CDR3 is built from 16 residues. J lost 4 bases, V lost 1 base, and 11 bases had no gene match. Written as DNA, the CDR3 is TGCGCCAGCAGCTTGATAAGGTTCGGCGGGAGTTACGAGCAGTACTTC. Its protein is CASSLIRFGGSYEQYF.

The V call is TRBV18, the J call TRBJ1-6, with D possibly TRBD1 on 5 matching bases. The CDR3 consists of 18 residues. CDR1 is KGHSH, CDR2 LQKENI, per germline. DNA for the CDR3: TGTGTCAACTCACCATTCGAATTTGGGACGGTACATAATTCACCCCTCCACTTT. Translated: CVNSPFEFGTVHNSPLHF.

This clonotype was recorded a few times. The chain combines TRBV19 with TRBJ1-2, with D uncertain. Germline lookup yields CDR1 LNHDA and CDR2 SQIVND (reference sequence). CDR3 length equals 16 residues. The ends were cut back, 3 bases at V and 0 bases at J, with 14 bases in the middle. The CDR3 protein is CASSITSRNANYGYTF. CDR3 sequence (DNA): TGTGCCAGTAGTATTACTAGCAGGAATGCTAACTATGGCTACACCTTC.

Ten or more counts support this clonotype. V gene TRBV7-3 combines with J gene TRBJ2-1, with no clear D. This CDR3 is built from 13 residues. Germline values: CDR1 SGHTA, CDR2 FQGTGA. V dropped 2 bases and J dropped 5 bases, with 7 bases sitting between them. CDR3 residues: CASSLLSHNEQFF. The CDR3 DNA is TGTGCCAGCAGCTTACTCTCTCACAATGAGCAGTTCTTC.

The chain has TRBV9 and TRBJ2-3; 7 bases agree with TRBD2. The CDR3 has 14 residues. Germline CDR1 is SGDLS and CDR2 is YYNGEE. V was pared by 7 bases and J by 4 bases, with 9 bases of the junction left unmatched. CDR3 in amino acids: CASQPGGGADTQYF. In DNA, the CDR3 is TGTGCCAGCCAACCTGGGGGAGGGGCAGATACGCAGTATTTT.

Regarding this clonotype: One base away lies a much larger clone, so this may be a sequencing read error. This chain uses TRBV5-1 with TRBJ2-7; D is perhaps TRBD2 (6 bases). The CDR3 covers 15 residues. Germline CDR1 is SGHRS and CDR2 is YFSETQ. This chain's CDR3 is CASSFTGESSYDQYF. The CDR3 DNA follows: TGCGCCAGCAGCTTCACGGGGGAAAGCTCCTACGACCAGTACTTC.